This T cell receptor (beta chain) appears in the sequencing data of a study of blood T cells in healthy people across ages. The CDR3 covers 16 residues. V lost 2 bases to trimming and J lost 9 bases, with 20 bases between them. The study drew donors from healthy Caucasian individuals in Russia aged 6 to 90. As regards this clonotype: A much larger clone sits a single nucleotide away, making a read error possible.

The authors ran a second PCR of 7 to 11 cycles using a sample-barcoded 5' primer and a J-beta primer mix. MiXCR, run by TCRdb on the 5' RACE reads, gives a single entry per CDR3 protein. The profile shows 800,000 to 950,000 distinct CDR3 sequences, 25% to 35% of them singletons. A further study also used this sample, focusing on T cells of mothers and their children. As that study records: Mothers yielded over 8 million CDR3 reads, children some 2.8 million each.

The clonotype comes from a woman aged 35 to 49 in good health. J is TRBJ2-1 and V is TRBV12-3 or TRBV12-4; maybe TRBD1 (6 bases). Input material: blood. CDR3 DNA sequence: TGTGCCAGCAGTTTAAGAGGGGTAGTGGGGGCGAGTGAGCAGTTCTTC. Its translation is CASSLRGVVGASEQFF.